The rows below give T cell receptor beta chains drawn from one sample of a study of T cell responses to AZD1222 COVID-19 vaccine. This table comes from immunoSEQ multiplex PCR, and its TCRdb copy is limited to in-frame clones, with some not included. This repertoire shows 200,000 to 250,000 clones, roughly 94% found once; its top ten account for around 1.7%. Source: peripheral blood, taken 28 days after the second dose of the MenACWY control vaccine. The receptors originated from an adult who received the MenACWY meningococcal vaccine as a control. CDR3s include the opening cysteine and the closing phenylalanine or tryptophan. The order of the fields is CDR3 DNA, CDR3 protein, V gene, clone size, J gene, D gene. D genes are given only for firm matches. Rows may omit the clone size; those that give it use once, few, many or a size class.

TGTGCCAGCAGCTTCGAACGGGACAGGGCCTACGAGCAGTACTTC | CASSFERDRAYEQYF | TRBV7-2 | - | TRBJ2-7 | TRBD1
TGTGCCAGCAGCCCCCGGGGGACAGGTCTATCTGGCTACACCTTC | CASSPRGTGLSGYTF | TRBV9 | - | TRBJ1-2 | TRBD1
TGTGCCAGCAGTTACCTGGACAGCACTAATGAAAAACTGTTTTTT | CASSYLDSTNEKLFF | TRBV6-2/TRBV6-3 | once | TRBJ1-4 | -
TGTGCCTGGAGTGTGGGACAGGGAAAGGACGAGCAGTACTTC | CAWSVGQGKDEQYF | TRBV30 | - | TRBJ2-7 | TRBD1
TGTGCCAGCAGCGTACAGGTTTACCTCGAGCAGTACTTC | CASSVQVYLEQYF | TRBV5-6 | - | TRBJ2-7 | -
TGTGCCTCCACGGGGGGGCTGGAGGAGCAGTACTTC | CASTGGLEEQYF | TRBV19 | - | TRBJ2-7 | TRBD2
TGTGCCAGCAGTGAAGTGGATCGGACAGGGGGCGCCGCCGAGCAGTACTTC | CASSEVDRTGGAAEQYF | TRBV6-1 | once | TRBJ2-7 | TRBD1
TGTGCCAGCAGGTCGGGCGTCAACACTGAAGCTTTCTTT | CASRSGVNTEAFF | TRBV2 | once | TRBJ1-1 | -
TGTGCCATCAGTGAGTCGGAAGGGAAAGACTGGACAGATACGCAGTATTTT | CAISESEGKDWTDTQYF | TRBV10-3 | - | TRBJ2-3 | -
TGTGCCAGCAGCTTATTGGCGACAGGGTCCGAGCAGTACTTC | CASSLLATGSEQYF | TRBV11-2 | - | TRBJ2-7 | TRBD1
TGTGCCAGCAGTCCCTACGCCCAGGGGGCGGTCAATGAGCAGTTCTTC | CASSPYAQGAVNEQFF | TRBV28 | - | TRBJ2-1 | TRBD1
TGTGCCAGCAGTGGCAGACCGTATGGCTACACCTTC | CASSGRPYGYTF | TRBV28 | - | TRBJ1-2 | -
TGTGCCAGCAGCTTTGGGACAGGGGGCGGTGAAGCTTTCTTT | CASSFGTGGGEAFF | TRBV13 | - | TRBJ1-1 | TRBD1
TGTGCCAGCAGTGAAGCCTGGACAGATACGCAGTATTTT | CASSEAWTDTQYF | TRBV6-1 | - | TRBJ2-3 | -
TGTGCCAGCAGTTACTCGAAAGACAATCACTATGGCTACACCTTC | CASSYSKDNHYGYTF | TRBV6-5 | - | TRBJ1-2 | -
TGTGCCAGCAGTACCCGTTGGACTAGCTCCTACAATGAGCAGTTCTTC | CASSTRWTSSYNEQFF | TRBV27 | - | TRBJ2-1 | TRBD2
TGTGCCAGCAGCTTAACGTTAAAGGGACAAGCGGCCGTCCTCTACGAGCAGTACTTC | CASSLTLKGQAAVLYEQYF | TRBV7-3 | once | TRBJ2-7 | -
TGTGCCAGCAGCTTGGGGAGGGGCCTCTCCTACGAGCAGTACTTC | CASSLGRGLSYEQYF | TRBV13 | - | TRBJ2-7 | TRBD2
TGCAGCGTGGAACGCAGGGAAAGCACTGAAGCTTTCTTT | CSVERRESTEAFF | TRBV29-1 | - | TRBJ1-1 | -
TGTGCCTGGAGTCCAGGGGAGACCCAGTACTTC | CAWSPGETQYF | TRBV30 | - | TRBJ2-5 | -
TGTGCCAGTAGTATTTTTAAGGGAAACTACGAGCAGTACTTC | CASSIFKGNYEQYF | TRBV19 | - | TRBJ2-7 | -
TGTGCCAGCAGCCAAGTTGAGACAGACGATTCTGAAGCTTTCTTT | CASSQVETDDSEAFF | TRBV3-1/TRBV3-2 | - | TRBJ1-1 | -
TGTGCCAGTGAAGGGGGGCAGCACTATGGCTACACCTTC | CASEGGQHYGYTF | TRBV6-5 | - | TRBJ1-2 | -
TGCAGCGTTGGGGGGTTGGGGACGAACACTGAAGCTTTCTTT | CSVGGLGTNTEAFF | TRBV29-1 | - | TRBJ1-1 | -
TGTGCCAGCAGCTCGGGGCTGAACACTGAAGCTTTCTTT | CASSSGLNTEAFF | TRBV12-3/TRBV12-4 | - | TRBJ1-1 | -
TGCAGTGCTAGTTTCGGCTACACCTTC | CSASFGYTF | TRBV20-1 | - | TRBJ1-2 | -
TGTGCCAGTAGTGAGGACAGACTAGTCCCTGAAGCTTTCTTT | CASSEDRLVPEAFF | TRBV19 | - | TRBJ1-1 | -
TGCGCCAGCAGCCAAGACGAGGGGTCTGGAAACACCATATATTTT | CASSQDEGSGNTIYF | TRBV4-3 | - | TRBJ1-3 | -
TGTGCCAGCAGCCGGGGACAGGGGCCCGCCTACGAGCAGTACTTC | CASSRGQGPAYEQYF | TRBV7-2 | - | TRBJ2-7 | TRBD1
TGTGCCAGCAGCTTAGCGCTAGCGAACACCGGGGAGCTGTTTTTT | CASSLALANTGELFF | TRBV7-2 | - | TRBJ2-2 | -
TGTGCCAGCAGCGCTCCAGGGGGCGGGGAGCAGTACTTC | CASSAPGGGEQYF | TRBV7-2 | once | TRBJ2-7 | TRBD1
TGTGCCTGGAGTGTTGCCGTTAGCAATCAGCCCCAGCATTTT | CAWSVAVSNQPQHF | TRBV30 | - | TRBJ1-5 | -
TGTGCCAGCTCTTATCCCGGCACAGATACGCAGTATTTT | CASSYPGTDTQYF | TRBV18 | - | TRBJ2-3 | -
TGTGCCAGTAGTATAGGCCCTTCGTCCTACGAGCAGTACTTC | CASSIGPSSYEQYF | TRBV19 | - | TRBJ2-7 | -
TGTGCCAGTAGTATGGGCCCGGGAGGGCCCGTAGAGACCCAGTACTTC | CASSMGPGGPVETQYF | TRBV19 | - | TRBJ2-5 | TRBD2
TGTGCCAGCAGTAATACAGGGTTCAGCGAGCAGTACTTC | CASSNTGFSEQYF | TRBV12-3/TRBV12-4 | - | TRBJ2-7 | -
TGTGCCAGCTCACTCCGGACAGGGTACAATGAGCAGTTCTTC | CASSLRTGYNEQFF | TRBV18 | - | TRBJ2-1 | TRBD1
TGTGCCAGCAGCTACCGGACGGCGGGCGAGCAGTACTTC | CASSYRTAGEQYF | TRBV21-1 | once | TRBJ2-7 | -
TGTGCCAGCAGTTTGGACAGGGGATCACCCCTCCACTTT | CASSLDRGSPLHF | TRBV7-2 | - | TRBJ1-6 | TRBD1
TGTGCCAGCAACGTTCGCGGAAGGAACACCGGGGAGCTGTTTTTT | CASNVRGRNTGELFF | TRBV2 | - | TRBJ2-2 | -